This T cell receptor beta chain emerged from a study of beta chain features in type 1 diabetes. Whole-study findings and limits: There were fewer insertions and more deletions at the VDJ junctions of type 1 diabetes patients. The naive, central memory and Treg TCRB repertoires looked more alike in patients than they did in healthy donors.

A note on this clone: As yet, its antigen is unknown.

Of the isolated RNA, all was reverse transcribed, and so the sequenced material was expressed TCRB transcripts. Sequencing was performed with immunoSEQ multiplex PCR; in TCRdb, only in-frame clones are kept and a portion is missing. The repertoire consists of 37,000 or so clones, with 45% to 50% occurring once and the leading ten covering 0.72%. Trimming pared 1 base from V and 2 bases from J, leaving 12 bases between. Germline-derived CDR1 and CDR2 are MDHEN and SYDVKM. The CDR3 extends over 15 amino acids. Source material: central memory CD4+ T cells from blood. This receptor was obtained from a woman between 18 and 29 years old in good health. J is TRBJ2-7 and V is TRBV28, with D uncertain. This chain's CDR3 is CASSLSLGPTYEQYF. In DNA form, the CDR3 reads TGTGCCAGCAGTTTATCCTTGGGCCCTACCTACGAGCAGTACTTC.